The next 21 T cell receptor beta chains were all read from a single sample in a study of T-cell reconstitution after alpha-beta-depleted transplantation in children. The authors prepared the TCRbeta library with unique molecular identifiers. Each CDR3 protein is one row after TCRdb ran MiXCR on the PCR reads. Of 130,000 to 150,000 distinct CDR3 sequences in the sample, about 9% were seen once. Sequencing used PBMCs, mostly from graft donor cells, obtained 180 days after TCRalphabeta/CD19-depleted stem cell transplant. The receptors shown here come from a female patient between 2 and 15 years old who had a stem cell transplant for congenital amegakaryocytic thrombocytopenia, so the T cells may come from the graft donor.

This clonotype was seen repeatedly, ten times or more. The chain carries TRBV9 and TRBJ1-5, with a weak D call TRBD1 (6 bases). Trimming removed 2 bases at V and 1 base at J, with 10 bases between. The CDR3 sequence is 15 residues long. CDR1 and CDR2 from the germline V gene are SGDLS and YYNGEE. CDR3 DNA: TGTGCCAGCAGCGTTTCAGGGACAAGCAATCAGCCCCAGCATTTT. Its protein product is CASSVSGTSNQPQHF.

This clonotype was detected many times. The genes are TRBV29-1 and TRBJ2-3; TRBD2 aligns across 9 bases. The ends lost 6 bases at V and 3 bases at J; junction bases unmatched: 7. The CDR3 length is 14 residues. The germline CDR1 and CDR2 sequences are SQVTM and ANQGSEA. Here the CDR3 reads CSVVTSGGTDTQYF. The CDR3 region has the DNA TGCAGCGTCGTGACTAGCGGCGGTACAGATACGCAGTATTTT.

The chain joins TRBV11-2 to TRBJ2-1; TRBD2 is a possible D gene (5 bases). V lost 5 bases, J lost 1 base, and 21 bases lay in between. This CDR3 is built from 18 residues. The germline CDR1 and CDR2 sequences are SGHAT and FQNNGV. CDR3: CASSEAPSSGLSYNEQFF. Written as DNA, the CDR3 is TGTGCCAGCAGCGAGGCGCCCTCAAGCGGTCTGTCCTACAATGAGCAGTTCTTC.

The V gene is TRBV7-2, the J gene TRBJ2-1; 7 bases are a match to TRBD2. The CDR3 loop spans 17 amino acids. From germline, CDR1 is SGHTA and CDR2 FQGNSA. The junction had 10 bases not matched to a gene; V was cut back by 5 bases and J by 0 bases. Here the CDR3 reads CASSRRPGGASYNEQFF. The CDR3 coding sequence is TGTGCCAGCAGCCGGCGGCCGGGGGGAGCCTCCTACAATGAGCAGTTCTTC.

This clonotype was observed a few times. V and J are TRBV20-1 and TRBJ1-5; 9 bases are a match to TRBD1. V trimming: 8 bases; J trimming: 0 bases; junction bases outside the gene matches: 17. CDR3 size: 18 residues. CDR1 DFQATT and CDR2 SNEGSKA come from the germline V gene (reference sequence). Here the CDR3 reads CSTRSDRGVKNSNQPQHF. CDR3 coding DNA: TGCAGTACGCGCTCGGACAGGGGCGTAAAAAATAGCAATCAGCCCCAGCATTTT.

The sample holds many counts of this clonotype. The rearrangement links TRBV7-2 to TRBJ1-3, with D possibly being TRBD1 (6 bases). CDR1 is SGHTA, CDR2 FQGNSA, per germline. The germline V and J ends were trimmed by 1 base and 0 bases, with 13 bases remaining between them. CDR3 length: 17 amino acids. CDR3 residues: CASSLVPGQYSGNTIYF. As DNA, the CDR3 is TGTGCCAGCAGCTTAGTTCCGGGACAATACTCTGGAAACACCATATATTTT. Based on the CDR3 plus reference TRBV7-2 and TRBJ1-3, the full variable domain is GAGVSQSPSNKVTEKGKDVELRCDPISGHTALYWYRQSLGQGLEFLIYFQGNSAPDKSGLPSDRFSAERTGGSVSTLTIQRTQQEDSAVYLCASSLVPGQYSGNTIYFGEGSWLTVV.

This clonotype came up many times. The genes are TRBV28 and TRBJ1-5; 7 bases are a match to TRBD1. This CDR3 contains 14 residues. With 6 bases clipped from V and 3 bases from J, the junction kept 5 bases outside the gene matches. Germline V lookup: CDR1 MDHEN, CDR2 SYDVKM. CDR3 in amino acids: CASRGGTDNQPQHF. CDR3 DNA sequence: TGTGCCAGCAGGGGAGGGACAGACAATCAGCCCCAGCATTTT.

This clonotype came up many times. This chain joins TRBV5-1 and TRBJ2-4, with 10 bases identical to TRBD2. J gave up 5 bases and V 5 bases, and 4 bases lay outside the gene matches. Germline V gene sequence: CDR1 SGHRS, CDR2 YFSETQ. The CDR3 covers 14 residues. CDR3 sequence (DNA): TGCGCCAGCAGTGCTAGCGGGGGAGAAAACATTCAGTACTTC. It translates to CASSASGGENIQYF.

This rearrangement joins TRBV5-8 to TRBJ2-5; perhaps TRBD1 as D (6 bases). The CDR3 loop spans 12 amino acids. V lost 1 base and J 7 bases, leaving 8 bases between the germline ends. Germline assignment: CDR1 SGHTS and CDR2 YDEGEE. In DNA, the CDR3 is TGTGCCAGCAGCTTGCGAGGGGGGACCCAGTACTTC. Residues: CASSLRGGTQYF.

This clonotype came up many times. The rearrangement uses TRBV20-1 and TRBJ1-3; D not certain. CDR1 and CDR2 from the germline V gene are DFQATT and SNEGSKA (reference sequence). The CDR3 covers 12 residues. Trimming pared 2 bases from V and 0 bases from J, leaving 2 bases between. DNA of the CDR3: TGCAGTGCTAGAAACTCTGGAAACACCATATATTTT. It is translated as CSARNSGNTIYF.

This clonotype has at least ten counts. This chain joins TRBV20-1 and TRBJ2-1, with 10 nucleotides matching TRBD2. There are 15 residues in the CDR3. Germline V gene lookup returns CDR1 DFQATT and CDR2 SNEGSKA (reference sequence). The V and J ends lost 7 bases and 5 bases, in that order; junction bases with no gene match: 11. The CDR3 spells CSEMGAGGLNNEQFF. CDR3 coding DNA: TGCAGTGAGATGGGAGCGGGAGGGCTCAACAATGAGCAGTTCTTC.

This clonotype occurred a few times. The DNA of the CDR3 is TGCAGCGTTGAAGATCGGGGACCGATGGAGACCCAGTACTTC. It is translated as CSVEDRGPMETQYF. This rearrangement joins TRBV29-1 to TRBJ2-5, with D perhaps being TRBD1 or TRBD2 (5 bases each). The germline V gene encodes CDR1 SQVTM and CDR2 ANQGSEA. Trimming pared 0 bases from V and 5 bases from J, leaving 13 bases between. This CDR3 has 14 amino acids.

This clonotype was seen a few times. The genes are TRBV12-3 or TRBV12-4 and TRBJ2-4, with 7 bases matching TRBD1. The CDR3 consists of 14 residues. The J segment lost 1 base and the V segment lost 6 bases, leaving 3 bases of the junction unmatched. The CDR3 bases are TGTGCCAGCAGCGTGGGACAGGCCAAAAACATTCAGTACTTC. Its protein is CASSVGQAKNIQYF.

This clonotype was found a few times. The rearrangement joins TRBV5-5 to TRBJ2-7, with D perhaps matching TRBD1 or TRBD2 (5 bases each). V lost 7 bases, J lost 6 bases, and 14 bases lay in between. CDR3 size: 12 residues. Germline V gene data show CDR1 as SGHKS and CDR2 as YYEKEE (reference sequence). CDR3 coding DNA: TGTGCCAGCGGGCTCTCAGGGAGCGAGCAGTACTTC. Translation gives CASGLSGSEQYF.

This clonotype was picked up a small number of times. This chain links TRBV12-3 or TRBV12-4 with TRBJ2-2; D gene ambiguous. The CDR3 covers 12 residues. V lost 2 bases to trimming and J lost 9 bases, with 7 bases between them. Written as DNA, the CDR3 is TGTGCCAGCAGTTTAAGTAGACGGGAGCTGTTTTTT. Translated, it gives CASSLSRRELFF.

V is TRBV28 and J is TRBJ2-7, with a weak D call TRBD1 (6 bases). V was pared by 3 bases and J by 2 bases, with 11 bases between. This CDR3 is 14 amino acids long. From germline, CDR1 is MDHEN and CDR2 SYDVKM. CDR3 sequence reads: CASSFDRTTYEQYF. CDR3 nucleotide sequence: TGTGCCAGCAGTTTCGACAGGACAACCTACGAGCAGTACTTC.

At least ten counts were recorded for this clonotype. The chain is built from TRBV5-1 and TRBJ1-6; D is undetermined. Germline CDR1 reads SGHRS; CDR2 reads YFSETQ. There are 14 residues in the CDR3. Trimming left V 5 bases short and J 0 bases short, with 6 bases between. CDR3 sequence reads: CASRTSSYNSPLHF. In DNA, the CDR3 is TGCGCCAGCAGAACCAGCTCCTATAATTCACCCCTCCACTTT.

This clonotype was picked up many times. DNA of the CDR3: TGTGCCAGCAGTTACGGGACAGGGGTTGGAGATCAGCCCCAGCATTTT. Translation gives CASSYGTGVGDQPQHF. This chain connects TRBV6-5 to TRBJ1-5; TRBD1 agrees at 10 bases. CDR1 and CDR2 from the germline V gene are MNHEY and SVGAGI. V dropped 2 bases and J dropped 5; count of bases not matched to a gene: 6. CDR3 size: 16 residues.

J is TRBJ2-1 and V is TRBV29-1; 7 bases map to TRBD1. Losses at the gene ends were 4 bases for V and 6 bases for J; bases not matched to a gene: 3. Germline loops: CDR1 SQVTM, CDR2 ANQGSEA. This CDR3 region has 12 residues. The CDR3 sequence is CSVVEGANEQFF. The CDR3 DNA reads TGCAGCGTTGTTGAGGGGGCCAATGAGCAGTTCTTC.

This clonotype was recorded many times. V usage is TRBV10-3 and J usage is TRBJ1-6, with 9 positions matching TRBD1. CDR1 is ENHRY, CDR2 SYGVKD, per germline. The V gene end was trimmed by 0 bases and the J gene end by 10 bases; junction bases not matched to a gene: 7. The CDR3 has 16 amino acids. The CDR3 region is CAISESRDRVGSPLHF. The CDR3 nucleotides read TGTGCCATCAGTGAGTCTAGGGACAGGGTAGGCTCACCCCTCCACTTT.

Concerning this clonotype itself: This may arise from a read error, as a much more abundant clone is one base away. The rearrangement uses TRBV28 and TRBJ2-2; D might be TRBD1 (5 bases). The CDR3 runs 15 residues. Trimming took off 6 bases at V and 0 bases at J, with 11 bases between the two ends. Germline V lookup: CDR1 MDHEN, CDR2 SYDVKM. CDR3 sequence: CASSLGPPNTGELFF. DNA for the CDR3: TGTGCCAGCAGCTTGGGGCCACCGAACACCGGGGAGCTGTTTTTT.